The 22 T cell receptor beta chains below were found in one sample sequenced in a study of blood T cell repertoires in COVID-19. Measured with immunoSEQ multiplex PCR; TCRdb has only the in-frame clones, and not every one. The table includes 230,000 or so clones, 65% to 90% detected once. The sequenced sample was peripheral blood. Receptor source: a woman aged 40 to 49 who had recovered from COVID-19.

The V call is TRBV2, the J call TRBJ2-5; D possibly corresponds to TRBD2 (7 bases). Germline CDR1 is SNHLY and CDR2 is FYNNEI. Trimming stripped 10 bases from V and 0 bases from J, with 21 bases between. The CDR3 has 16 residues. The CDR3 sequence is CATFRGGQEYQETQYF. The CDR3 bases are TGTGCCACCTTCCGCGGGGGACAAGAGTACCAAGAGACCCAGTACTTC.

The chain is built from TRBV25-1 and TRBJ2-2, with D maybe TRBD1 (5 bases). The CDR3 has 12 residues. CDR1 is MGHDK and CDR2 is SYGVNS in the germline V gene. V was cut by 4 bases and J by 5 bases, with 5 bases left in between. This chain's CDR3 is CASSAGTGELFF. CDR3 DNA sequence: TGTGCCAGCAGTGCAGGGACCGGGGAGCTGTTTTTT.

The V and J genes are TRBV11-3 and TRBJ2-1; 10 nucleotides align to TRBD1. CDR1 and CDR2 from the germline V gene are SGHNT and YENEEA. Germline trimming cut 5 bases from V and 6 bases from J; bases unmatched to any gene: 7. The CDR3 loop spans 15 amino acids. The CDR3 is CASSPDRGRINEQFF. In DNA, the CDR3 is TGTGCCAGCAGCCCTGACAGGGGGCGGATCAATGAGCAGTTCTTC. Using reference TRBV11-3 and TRBJ2-1 for the parts outside the CDR3, the full variable domain is EAGVVQSPRYKIIEKKQPVAFWCNPISGHNTLYWYLQNLGQGPELLIRYENEEAVDDSQLPKDRFSAERLKGVDSTLKIQPAELGDSAVYLCASSPDRGRINEQFFGPGTRLTVL.

CDR3: CASTPHMTQNYGYTF. CDR3 sequence (DNA): TGTGCCAGTACCCCTCATATGACACAGAACTATGGCTACACCTTC. J is TRBJ1-2 and V is TRBV19; D not certain. CDR3 length equals 15 residues. The germline V gene encodes CDR1 LNHDA and CDR2 SQIVND (reference sequence). The V and J ends lost 7 bases and 2 bases respectively, with 17 bases between them.

J is TRBJ2-2 and V is TRBV19; TRBD1 matches 8 bases. The CDR3 length is 14 residues. Germline lookup yields CDR1 LNHDA and CDR2 SQIVND (reference sequence). With 5 bases clipped from V and 8 bases from J, the junction kept 7 bases outside the gene matches. The CDR3 DNA is TGTGCCAGTAGTTCCCGGACAGGGCAAGGGGAGCTGTTTTTT. It specifies CASSSRTGQGELFF.

This clone was found a few times. The chain has TRBV9 and TRBJ2-3, with TRBD2 matching over 8 bases. This CDR3 is built from 16 residues. V lost 0 bases to trimming and J lost 1 base; unmatched junction nucleotides: 4. The V gene's germline CDR1 is SGDLS and CDR2 YYNGEE. CDR3 residues: CASSVAGGGRTDTQYF. The CDR3 DNA reads as TGTGCCAGCAGCGTAGCGGGCGGGGGGCGCACAGATACGCAGTATTTT.

The chain links TRBV6-4 to TRBJ1-1; possible D gene TRBD1, 5 bases. Per the germline V gene, CDR1 is MRHNA and CDR2 is SNTAGT. Deletions cut 5 bases from V and 4 bases from J, with 11 bases between. The CDR3 runs 13 residues. CDR3: CASSYDSSTEAFF. In nucleotides, the CDR3 is TGTGCCAGCAGTTACGACAGTAGCACTGAAGCTTTCTTT.

The chain has TRBV4-2 and TRBJ1-2; D is perhaps TRBD1 (6 bases). The CDR3 is 14 amino acids. CDR1 is LGHNA, CDR2 YNFKEQ, per germline. Between the trimmed V and J ends, which lost 0 bases and 7 bases, there was a span of 12 bases. CDR3 in amino acids: CASSQDHRVGGYTF. The CDR3 coding sequence is TGTGCCAGCAGCCAAGACCACAGGGTCGGTGGCTACACCTTC.

The chain links TRBV18 to TRBJ1-2; TRBD1 aligns across 9 bases. The CDR3 consists of 14 residues. Per the germline V gene, CDR1 is KGHSH and CDR2 is LQKENI. Germline trimming cut 5 bases from V and 8 bases from J; bases unmatched to any gene: 9. CDR3 in DNA: TGTGCCAGCTCATCCGGGACAGGGCTCGGGGGCTACACCTTC. This translates into CASSSGTGLGGYTF.

This rearrangement joins TRBV7-9 to TRBJ2-7; possible D gene TRBD1, 5 bases. Trimming removed 5 bases from V and 3 bases from J, with 17 bases in between. Germline CDR1 is SEHNR and CDR2 is FQNEAQ (reference sequence). This CDR3 has 15 amino acids. The CDR3 DNA reads TGTGCCAGCAGCCCTCGAGTTGGGGCCCTCTACGAGCAGTACTTC. Its protein is CASSPRVGALYEQYF.

The rearrangement links TRBV12-3 or TRBV12-4 to TRBJ2-5; D not certain. This CDR3 spans 12 amino acids. Trimming cost V 6 bases and J 6 bases, with 11 bases left between them. CDR3 DNA: TGTGCCAGCAGCAGCCCTGGGCAGACCCAGTACTTC. Its protein is CASSSPGQTQYF.

The V and J genes are TRBV7-3 and TRBJ2-2; 10 bases map to TRBD1. This CDR3 contains 15 residues. Trimming took 4 bases from V and 3 from J; bases not matched to a gene: 2. CDR1 and CDR2 (germline): SGHTA, FQGTGA. In nucleotides, the CDR3 is TGTGCCAGCAGCTCGGGACAGGGGTACACCGGGGAGCTGTTTTTT. It specifies CASSSGQGYTGELFF.

This chain uses TRBV12-3 or TRBV12-4 with TRBJ1-1; perhaps TRBD1 as D (6 bases). The V gene lost 3 bases and the J gene lost 9 bases, with 11 bases spanning the gap. The CDR3 sequence is 12 residues long. CDR3 region: CASSLGTGKAFF. The DNA of the CDR3 is TGTGCCAGCAGTTTGGGTACAGGGAAAGCTTTCTTT.

This clone was detected only a few times. V is TRBV2 and J is TRBJ2-7; 7 nucleotides align to TRBD1. The CDR3 is made up of 14 amino acids. The J segment lost 0 bases and the V segment lost 7 bases, leaving 6 bases of the junction unmatched. Germline V gene data show CDR1 as SNHLY and CDR2 as FYNNEI. CDR3 nucleotide sequence: TGTGCCAGCACCTTTGACAGGGACTCCTACGAGCAGTACTTC. This encodes CASTFDRDSYEQYF.

The J gene is TRBJ1-1, the V gene TRBV18, with TRBD1 matching 10 bases. V lost 6 bases, J lost 1 base, and 5 bases stayed unmatched. The CDR3 covers 15 residues. CDR1 is KGHSH and CDR2 is LQKENI in the germline V gene. The CDR3 sequence: CASSRTGGENTEAFF. The DNA for the CDR3 is TGTGCCAGCTCTAGGACAGGGGGTGAGAACACTGAAGCTTTCTTT.

The chain carries TRBV11-3 and TRBJ2-5; D might be TRBD2 (6 bases). Germline-derived CDR1 and CDR2 are SGHNT and YENEEA. CDR3 length: 15 residues. V was trimmed by 5 bases and J by 1 base, leaving 14 bases between them. The CDR3 region is CASSPNLGGQETQYF. As DNA, the CDR3 is TGTGCCAGCAGCCCTAACTTGGGGGGCCAAGAGACCCAGTACTTC.

V and J are TRBV10-3 and TRBJ1-1; possibly TRBD1 for D (5 bases). Trimming stripped 0 bases from V and 7 bases from J, with 12 bases between. Germline values: CDR1 ENHRY, CDR2 SYGVKD. CDR3 length: 14 residues. CDR3 coding DNA: TGTGCCATCAGTGAGTCATTGGGGCAGGGTGAAGCTTTCTTT. Its translation is CAISESLGQGEAFF.

This chain joins TRBV7-9 and TRBJ1-6, with 7 bases identical to TRBD1. Germline V CDR1 and CDR2: SEHNR, FQNEAQ (reference sequence). The CDR3 runs 18 residues. Germline trimming cut 3 bases from V and 8 bases from J; bases unmatched to any gene: 16. Written as DNA, the CDR3 is TGTGCCAGCAGCTTCCTCCAAGGGGGCGCGGTTTTGGATTCACCCCTCCACTTT. Translated, it gives CASSFLQGGAVLDSPLHF.

The chain links TRBV18 to TRBJ2-7, with D possibly matching TRBD1 (5 bases). The CDR3 is 14 amino acids. V gave up 8 bases and J gave up 3 bases, with 17 bases separating them. Germline V gives CDR1 KGHSH, CDR2 LQKENI. The CDR3 DNA follows: TGTGCCAGCCGAGAACAGGAATCTGGCTACGAGCAGTACTTC. It is translated as CASREQESGYEQYF.

V and J are TRBV11-3 and TRBJ2-1, with a weak D call TRBD2 (5 bases). Trimming removed 0 bases from V and 0 bases from J, with 6 bases in between. The length of the CDR3 is 15 residues. CDR1 is SGHNT, CDR2 YENEEA, per germline. CDR3 residues: CASSLESGSYNEQFF. DNA of the CDR3: TGTGCCAGCAGCTTAGAGAGCGGCTCCTACAATGAGCAGTTCTTC.

DNA for the CDR3: TGTGCCAGCAGTCCCGGGTCGGCGGGGTCGCACAATGAGCAGTTCTTC. This translates into CASSPGSAGSHNEQFF. The V gene is TRBV28, the J gene TRBJ2-1; D perhaps matches TRBD2 (6 bases). CDR1 and CDR2 from the germline V gene are MDHEN and SYDVKM. The CDR3 runs to 16 residues. Trimming removed 5 bases at V and 5 bases at J, with 19 bases between.

This sequence joins TRBV2 and TRBJ2-7; 9 nucleotides agree with TRBD2. This CDR3 spans 14 amino acids. The germline gives CDR1 SNHLY, CDR2 FYNNEI. Losses at the gene ends were 4 bases for V and 3 bases for J; bases not matched to a gene: 4. The CDR3 loop is CASSALAGNYEQYF. The DNA for the CDR3 is TGTGCCAGCAGTGCCCTAGCGGGGAACTACGAGCAGTACTTC. The full variable domain, with the rest looked up from reference TRBV2 and TRBJ2-7, is EPEVTQTPSHQVTQMGQEVILRCVPISNHLYFYWYRQILGQKVEFLVSFYNNEISEKSEIFDDQFSVERPDGSNFTLKIRSTKLEDSAMYFCASSALAGNYEQYFGPGTRLTVT.